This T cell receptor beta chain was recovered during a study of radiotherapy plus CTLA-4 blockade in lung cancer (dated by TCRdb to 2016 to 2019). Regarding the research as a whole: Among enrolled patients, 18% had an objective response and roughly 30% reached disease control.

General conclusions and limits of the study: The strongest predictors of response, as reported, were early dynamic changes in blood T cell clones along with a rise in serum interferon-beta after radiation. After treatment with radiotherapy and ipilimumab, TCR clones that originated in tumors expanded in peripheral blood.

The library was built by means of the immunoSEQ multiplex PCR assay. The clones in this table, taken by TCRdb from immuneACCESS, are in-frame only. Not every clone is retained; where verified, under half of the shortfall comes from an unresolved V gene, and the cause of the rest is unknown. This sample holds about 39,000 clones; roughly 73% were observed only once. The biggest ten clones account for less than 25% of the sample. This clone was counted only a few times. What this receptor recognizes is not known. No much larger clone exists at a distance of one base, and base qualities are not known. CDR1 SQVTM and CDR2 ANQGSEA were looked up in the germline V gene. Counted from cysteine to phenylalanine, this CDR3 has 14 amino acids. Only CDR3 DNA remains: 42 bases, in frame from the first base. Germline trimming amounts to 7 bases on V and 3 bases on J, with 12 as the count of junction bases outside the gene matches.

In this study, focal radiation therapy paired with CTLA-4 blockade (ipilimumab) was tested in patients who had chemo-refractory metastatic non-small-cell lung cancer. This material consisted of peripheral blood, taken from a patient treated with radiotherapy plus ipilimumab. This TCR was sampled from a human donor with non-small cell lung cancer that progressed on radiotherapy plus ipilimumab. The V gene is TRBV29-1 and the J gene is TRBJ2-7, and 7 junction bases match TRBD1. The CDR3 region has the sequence CSASGTVLGYEQYF. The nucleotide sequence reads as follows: TGCAGCGCCTCCGGGACAGTCTTGGGCTACGAGCAGTACTTC.